This T cell receptor beta chain was recorded in a study of blood T cell repertoires in COVID-19. Authors' processing steps: The assay estimated nucleated cells by amplifying reference gene primers. Method: immunoSEQ multiplex PCR; TCRdb's copy keeps in-frame clones and lacks some. D and trimming come from the DNA, and the V and J calls and clone size come from that table. The table has 300,000 to 450,000 clones, about 90% seen once; the top ten hold 2.3%. Seattle enrolled patients during active infection and tracked them longitudinally. Material for sequencing was peripheral blood. The sequence was obtained from a woman in her fifties or sixties with COVID-19, enrolled during active disease.

The CDR3 DNA is TGTGCCAGCAGCACCGTGGAGGGTAATGGCAATCAGCCCCAGCATTTT. Protein: CASSTVEGNGNQPQHF. This rearrangement joins TRBV6-6 to TRBJ1-5; D is undetermined. The CDR3 has 16 residues. V lost 6 bases to trimming and J lost 2 bases, with 17 bases between them. Germline-derived CDR1 and CDR2 are MNHNY and SVGAGI (reference sequence).